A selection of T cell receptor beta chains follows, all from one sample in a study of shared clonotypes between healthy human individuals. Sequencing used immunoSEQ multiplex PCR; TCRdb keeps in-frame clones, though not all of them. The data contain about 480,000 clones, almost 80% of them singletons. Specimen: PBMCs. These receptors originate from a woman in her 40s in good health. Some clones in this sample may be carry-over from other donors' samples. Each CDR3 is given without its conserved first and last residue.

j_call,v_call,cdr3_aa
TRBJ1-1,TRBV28,ASSLLNTEAF
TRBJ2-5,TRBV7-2,ASSSSPAPETQY
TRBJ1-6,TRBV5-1,ASSRGQGANSPLH
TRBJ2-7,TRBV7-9,ASSLNRDVSYEQY
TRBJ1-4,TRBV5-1,ASSLSGTEGAEKLF
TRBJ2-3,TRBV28,ATSEGATDTQY
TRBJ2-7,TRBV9,ASSVERDRGEQY
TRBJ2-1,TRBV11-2,ASISIAGSYNEQF
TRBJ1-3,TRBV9,ASSDGTTDSGNTIY
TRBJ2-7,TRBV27,ASITRFGLSREQY
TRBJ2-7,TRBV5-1,ASASTSGRTYEQY
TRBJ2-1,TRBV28,ASRPWTSGSPNEQF
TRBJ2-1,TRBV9,ASSVAPTSYNEQF
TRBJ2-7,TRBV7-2,ASSFPGREQY
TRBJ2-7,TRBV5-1,ASSLTAANSYEQY
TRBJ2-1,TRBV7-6,ASSLEREGYNEQF
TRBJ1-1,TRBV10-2,ASSESRRNTEAF